The TCR beta chain described here comes from a study of blood T cell repertoires in COVID-19. Looking at the study overall: Acute and convalescent COVID-19 samples came from the United States, Italy and Spain.

Individuals aged 18 to 89 years were recruited from 24 US areas. The protocol was immunoSEQ multiplex PCR, while the TCRdb copy is restricted to in-frame clones and leaves out a portion. The repertoire holds 310,000 or so clones, with about 85% as singletons. The CDR3 is 15 amino acids. The germline V gene encodes CDR1 LNHNV and CDR2 YYDKDF (reference sequence). The J segment lost 5 bases and the V segment lost 2 bases, leaving 6 bases of the junction unmatched. The J gene is TRBJ2-7, the V gene TRBV15; TRBD1 matches at 10 bases. Sequencing was done on a sample of PBMCs or T cells enriched from blood (not recorded which). The source of this sequence is a woman aged 30 to 39 who had recovered from COVID-19. The CDR3 reads CATSRPGTGAHEQYF. CDR3 coding DNA: TGTGCCACCAGCAGACCCGGGACAGGGGCCCACGAGCAGTACTTC.